Shown below are 18 T cell receptor beta chains from a single sample sequenced in a study of T cell responses to AZD1222 COVID-19 vaccine. Some clones are missing from TCRdb's copy, which holds only in-frame ones; the method was immunoSEQ multiplex PCR. The data contain roughly 120,000 clones, 85% to 95% of them singletons. The sample here was peripheral blood, taken on day 0 of AZD1222 vaccination. The receptors were sampled from an adult in good health.

The chain carries TRBV7-9 and TRBJ2-7, with D possibly matching TRBD1 (7 bases). This CDR3 comprises 14 residues. CDR1 SEHNR and CDR2 FQNEAQ come from the germline V gene (reference sequence). Trimming took 4 bases from V and 4 from J, leaving 14 bases between them. CDR3 in amino acids: CASSYRGTAYEQYF. Written as DNA, the CDR3 is TGTGCCAGCAGCTACCGGGGGACAGCTTACGAGCAGTACTTC.

The chain has TRBV7-6 and TRBJ2-5; 12 bases line up with TRBD1. This CDR3 has 16 residues. Germline CDR1 SGHVS, CDR2 FNYEAQ. J was trimmed by 4 bases and V by 8 bases; bases with no gene match: 11. The CDR3, as DNA: TGTGCCAGCTCCCCAGGGGGGGGACAGGGGGCAGAGACCCAGTACTTC. The encoded protein is CASSPGGGQGAETQYF.

The chain uses TRBV9 and TRBJ1-2; D perhaps matches TRBD1 (5 bases). Trimming left V 0 bases short and J 5 bases short, with 17 bases between. CDR1 is SGDLS, CDR2 YYNGEE, per germline. This CDR3 is built from 16 residues. The chain's CDR3 is CASSVAGGPYPYGYTF. The CDR3 DNA reads TGTGCCAGCAGCGTAGCTGGGGGACCGTACCCATATGGCTACACCTTC. Drawing the rest from reference TRBV9 and TRBJ1-2, the complete variable domain is DSGVTQTPKHLITATGQRVTLRCSPRSGDLSVYWYQQSLDQGLQFLIQYYNGEERAKGNILERFSAQQFPDLHSELNLSSLELGDSALYFCASSVAGGPYPYGYTFGSGTRLTVV.

This clone is a singleton in its sample. V is TRBV30 and J is TRBJ1-2; weak D call: TRBD1 (6 bases). CDR3 length: 13 amino acids. V shed 1 base and J shed 8 bases, with 14 bases lying between them. Per germline, CDR1 GTSNPN and CDR2 SVGIG (reference sequence). CDR3 sequence (DNA): TGTGCCTGGAGTGGGCAAACAGGGACCGGCTACACCTTC. Encoded protein: CAWSGQTGTGYTF.

J is TRBJ2-5 and V is TRBV27; D gene unclear. The CDR3 contains 15 residues. The germline V gene has CDR1 MNHEY and CDR2 SMNVEV (reference sequence). V was pared by 2 bases and J by 3 bases, with 13 bases between. The CDR3 is CASSLDPAAKETQYF. As DNA, the CDR3 is TGTGCCAGCAGTTTAGACCCCGCGGCGAAAGAGACCCAGTACTTC.

V usage is TRBV30 and J usage is TRBJ1-2; D is perhaps TRBD1 (6 bases). CDR1 is GTSNPN and CDR2 is SVGIG in the germline V gene (reference sequence). V was shortened by 0 bases and J by 8 bases, with 10 bases between the two germline ends. The CDR3 has 12 amino acids. The CDR3 is CAWSVQGDGYTF. The DNA for the CDR3 is TGTGCCTGGAGTGTACAGGGAGACGGCTACACCTTC.

This clone was seen just once. This rearrangement joins TRBV30 to TRBJ1-5; TRBD1 might be the D (5 bases). Trimming pared 0 bases from V and 5 bases from J, leaving 8 bases between. The CDR3 is 13 amino acids. Germline-derived CDR1 and CDR2 are GTSNPN and SVGIG (reference sequence). The chain's CDR3 is CAWSVRGDQPQHF. CDR3 in DNA: TGTGCCTGGAGTGTACGAGGGGATCAGCCCCAGCATTTT.

The chain couples TRBV28 to TRBJ1-2; 7 bases fit TRBD1. The germline gives CDR1 MDHEN, CDR2 SYDVKM. V shed 10 bases and J 1 base; nucleotides not matched to a gene: 6. The CDR3 sequence is 13 residues long. CDR3 loop: CAIQGPINYGYTF. The DNA of the CDR3 is TGTGCCATACAGGGGCCCATTAACTATGGCTACACCTTC.

The chain employs TRBV6-2 or TRBV6-3 and TRBJ2-5, with TRBD2 identical over 7 bases. With V trimmed by 6 bases and J by 5 bases, 15 bases remained unmatched. There are 16 residues in the CDR3. Germline assignment: CDR1 MNHEY and CDR2 SVGEGT. The CDR3 reads CASSPTPSGPGETQYF. CDR3 coding DNA: TGTGCCAGCAGCCCCACCCCTAGCGGTCCCGGGGAGACCCAGTACTTC.

The rearrangement uses TRBV5-6 and TRBJ1-4; D call uncertain. The length of the CDR3 is 14 residues. Trimming removed 5 bases from V and 10 bases from J, with 18 bases in between. Germline V lookup: CDR1 SGHDT, CDR2 YYEEEE. CDR3 sequence reads: CASRETFGTGKLFF. The CDR3 nucleotides are TGTGCCAGCAGAGAGACATTTGGCACGGGAAAACTGTTTTTT.

The chain combines TRBV5-4 with TRBJ1-1, with D perhaps matching TRBD1 (5 bases). Germline assignment: CDR1 SGHNT and CDR2 YYREEE (reference sequence). Deletions cut 6 bases from V and 5 bases from J, with 23 bases between. The CDR3 has 16 amino acids. CDR3 sequence (DNA): TGTGCCAGCACCGACCGGGGGAAAGGGGTCTCAACTGAAGCTTTCTTT. Translating it yields CASTDRGKGVSTEAFF.

This chain joins TRBV28 and TRBJ1-2; 7 positions agree with TRBD1. Looked up from germline, CDR1 is MDHEN and CDR2 is SYDVKM. The ends lost 3 bases at V and 4 bases at J; junction bases unmatched: 11. This CDR3 has 16 amino acids. The CDR3 DNA is TGTGCCAGCAGTTTCCGCCCGGGACAGTCAGCCTATGGCTACACCTTC. It encodes CASSFRPGQSAYGYTF.

This clone was seen just once. This CDR3 is also generated by other DNA sequences in the sample. V is TRBV3-1 (or the pseudogene TRBV3-2) and J is TRBJ1-5; D gene unclear. The CDR3 covers 12 residues. Trimming removed 1 base from V and 6 bases from J, with 4 bases in between. The V gene's germline CDR1 is LGHDT and CDR2 YNNKEL (reference sequence). The CDR3 reads CASSQGGQPQHF. CDR3 nucleotides: TGTGCCAGCAGCCAAGGTGGTCAGCCCCAGCATTTT.

This clone was recorded only once. The chain combines TRBV20-1 with TRBJ2-3, with D uncertain. CDR1 DFQATT and CDR2 SNEGSKA come from the germline V gene (reference sequence). Trimming took 3 bases from V and 0 from J, leaving 4 bases between them. The CDR3 covers 12 residues. The CDR3 sequence is CSASLSTDTQYF. In DNA form, the CDR3 reads TGCAGTGCTAGTTTAAGCACAGATACGCAGTATTTT.

The chain uses TRBV7-8 and TRBJ2-7; 11 bases agree with TRBD2. This CDR3 comprises 17 residues. The germline CDR1 and CDR2 sequences are SGHVS and FQNEAQ. With 5 bases clipped from V and 2 bases from J, the junction kept 11 bases outside the gene matches. CDR3 bases: TGTGCCAGCAGCCGAGGACTAGCGGGTCCCCTACCCTACGAGCAGTACTTC. Its translation: CASSRGLAGPLPYEQYF.

This rearrangement joins TRBV7-9 to TRBJ2-7, with D maybe TRBD2 (5 bases). With 5 bases removed from V and 3 bases from J, the gap between germline ends came to 17 bases. From germline, CDR1 is SEHNR and CDR2 FQNEAQ (reference sequence). The CDR3 extends over 15 amino acids. In DNA form, the CDR3 reads TGTGCCAGCAGCCCACGGACGGGGAACCTCTACGAGCAGTACTTC. This translates into CASSPRTGNLYEQYF.

The chain recombines TRBV19 with TRBJ2-7; 11 positions match TRBD1. With 8 bases clipped from V and 1 base from J, the junction kept 4 bases outside the gene matches. The germline gives CDR1 LNHDA, CDR2 SQIVND (reference sequence). CDR3 size: 14 residues. The CDR3 region has the DNA TGTGCCAGTCGGACAGGGGGCAGTTCCTACGAGCAGTACTTC. Translating it yields CASRTGGSSYEQYF.

The chain has TRBV5-6 and TRBJ2-7, with TRBD1 identical over 7 bases. Trimming at V came to 4 bases and at J to 3 bases, leaving 7 bases not matched to a gene. The CDR3 contains 14 residues. Germline loops: CDR1 SGHDT, CDR2 YYEEEE. The DNA for the CDR3 is TGTGCCAGCAGCCGAACAGGGGAAATCTACGAGCAGTACTTC. Translated: CASSRTGEIYEQYF.